This TCR beta chain was retrieved from a study of technical replicates of blood from a handful of donors (TCRdb year 2017). With respect to this clone: What antigen it recognizes has not been identified. Base qualities are missing; no much larger clone stands one base away.

Libraries were prepared through the immunoSEQ multiplex PCR assay. The table comes from immuneACCESS by way of TCRdb, which keeps in-frame sequences with V and J called. Part of the clones is missing from these tables; in studies checked, under half for an unresolved V gene and the rest for unknown reasons. This sample has 83,000 or so clones in its table, and around nine tenths of those were observed once. The biggest ten clones account for more than 0.2% of the sample. The sequencing input was T cells isolated from PBMCs. The TCR sequence derives from a human donor in good health.

The CDR3 corresponds to CASSFSGGGEKLFF. In nucleotides, the sequence is TGTGCCAGCAGTTTTTCTGGGGGAGGAGAAAAACTGTTTTTT. The V gene is TRBV28 and the J gene is TRBJ1-4; possibly the D gene is TRBD1, per 5 matching bases. Trimming costs V 3 bases and J 8 bases, and their ends lie 13 bases apart. Reading the germline V gene gives CDR1 MDHEN and CDR2 SYDVKM. Reading from cysteine to phenylalanine, the CDR3 counts 14 amino acids. The read is trimmed to its CDR3 DNA, 42 bases read in frame from base 1. Here the CDR3 is joined to the reference TRBV28 and TRBJ1-4 genes, and the full variable domain is: DVKVTQSSRYLVKRTGEKVFLECVQDMDHENMFWYRQDPGLGLRLIYFSYDVKMKEKGDIPEGYSVSREKKERFSLILESASTNQTSMYLCASSFSGGGEKLFFGSGTQLSVL.